A single sample is the source of the 15 T cell receptor beta chains below, sequenced in a study of OX40 agonist ivuxolimab in advanced cancers. Generated by immunoSEQ multiplex PCR, the TCRdb table keeps only in-frame clones and is missing some. The table lists about 17,000 clones, more than 70% of them singletons. The sequenced sample was CD4+ or CD8+ T cells sorted from blood, obtained in a trial of the OX40 agonist ivuxolimab. Receptors were obtained from an adult with an advanced solid tumor such as melanoma, head and neck, liver or kidney cancer.

CDR3 sequence: CASSLGGLAGGPSYEQYF. The CDR3 bases are TGTGCCAGCAGCTTAGGGGGACTAGCGGGAGGGCCCTCCTACGAGCAGTACTTC. This sequence joins TRBV11-2 and TRBJ2-7, with 16 positions matching TRBD2. Germline loops: CDR1 SGHAT, CDR2 FQNNGV. This CDR3 region has 18 residues. V shed 1 base, J shed 0 bases, and the junction held 3 bases outside the gene matches.

The chain combines TRBV11-3 with TRBJ2-3; 8 bases align to TRBD1. Germline V CDR1 and CDR2: SGHNT, YENEEA. The CDR3 sequence is 15 residues long. The V and J ends lost 5 bases and 3 bases, in that order; junction bases with no gene match: 7. The CDR3 DNA reads as TGTGCCAGCAGCGCCGGACAGGGATGGACAGATACGCAGTATTTT. This sequence encodes CASSAGQGWTDTQYF.

This clone was recorded a few times. V usage is TRBV27 and J usage is TRBJ2-7; 10 bases align to TRBD2. There are 14 residues in the CDR3. Trimming at V came to 8 bases and at J to 2 bases, leaving 6 bases not matched to a gene. Germline assignment: CDR1 MNHEY and CDR2 SMNVEV (reference sequence). As DNA, the CDR3 is TGTGCCAGCGGGGTAGCGGGAGGTCCCTACGAGCAGTACTTC. Protein sequence: CASGVAGGPYEQYF.

In this sample, this clone turned up once. The rearrangement uses TRBV4-3 and TRBJ2-7; TRBD2 matches at 13 bases. The CDR3 length is 16 residues. Trimming took 0 bases from V and 3 from J; bases not matched to a gene: 2. Germline CDR1 and CDR2: LGHNA and YSLEER. The CDR3 DNA sequence: TGCGCCAGCAGCCAAGACAGGACTAGCGGGGGCTACGAGCAGTACTTC. It translates to CASSQDRTSGGYEQYF.

The chain couples TRBV5-8 to TRBJ2-5; 10 positions agree with TRBD1. The DNA matches TRBJ2-7 better at its end, which makes the J call doubtful. Looked up from germline, CDR1 is SGHTS and CDR2 is YDEGEE. The CDR3 is 16 amino acids. CDR3 residues: CASSSRSRDRGDEQYF. DNA for the CDR3: TGTGCCAGCAGCTCCCGGTCTAGGGACAGGGGTGACGAGCAGTACTTC.

Worth noting for this clone: A read error may be the cause here, since a much bigger clone is one base away. This sequence joins TRBV7-9 and TRBJ1-5; no definite D call. V was trimmed by 4 bases and J by 4 bases, leaving 8 bases between them. Germline loops: CDR1 SEHNR, CDR2 FQNEAQ (reference sequence). This CDR3 is 13 amino acids long. The CDR3 nucleotides are TGTGCCAGCAGCTCGGACGGGAATCAGCCCCAGCATTTT. Its protein product is CASSSDGNQPQHF.

This chain joins TRBV2 and TRBJ1-2; the match to TRBD1 covers 7 bases. V shed 5 bases, J shed 6 bases, and the junction held 9 bases outside the gene matches. Germline loops: CDR1 SNHLY, CDR2 FYNNEI. The CDR3 extends over 14 amino acids. The CDR3 bases are TGTGCCAGCAGTCTGGGAGGGGGCGCAAATGGCTACACCTTC. This sequence encodes CASSLGGGANGYTF. The entire variable domain, with the rest obtained from reference TRBV2 and TRBJ1-2, is as follows: EPEVTQTPSHQVTQMGQEVILRCVPISNHLYFYWYRQILGQKVEFLVSFYNNEISEKSEIFDDQFSVERPDGSNFTLKIRSTKLEDSAMYFCASSLGGGANGYTFGSGTRLTVV.

The rearrangement uses TRBV9 and TRBJ2-3; 10 nucleotides match TRBD2. The CDR3 runs to 16 residues. The V gene's germline CDR1 is SGDLS and CDR2 YYNGEE. Germline trimming cut 4 bases from V and 6 bases from J; bases unmatched to any gene: 11. Here the CDR3 reads CASSHTLAGVVDTQYF. The CDR3 bases are TGTGCCAGCAGCCACACTCTAGCGGGAGTTGTGGATACGCAGTATTTT.

The genes are TRBV5-4 and TRBJ2-5; D is possibly TRBD1 (5 bases). Trimming removed 3 bases from V and 3 bases from J, with 12 bases in between. From germline, CDR1 is SGHNT and CDR2 YYREEE (reference sequence). The CDR3 has 14 residues. The CDR3 loop reads CASSYTGQEETQYF. CDR3 in DNA: TGTGCCAGCAGCTATACAGGTCAGGAAGAGACCCAGTACTTC. Drawing the rest from reference TRBV5-4 and TRBJ2-5, the complete variable domain is ETGVTQSPTHLIKTRGQQVTLRCSSQSGHNTVSWYQQALGQGPQFIFQYYREEENGRGNFPPRFSGLQFPNYSSELNVNALELDDSALYLCASSYTGQEETQYFGPGTRLLVL.

This clone was picked up one time. The chain is built from TRBV4-2 and TRBJ1-1, with unresolved D. Per germline, CDR1 LGHNA and CDR2 YNFKEQ. V lost 5 bases and J lost 0, with 10 bases in between. The CDR3 is made up of 14 amino acids. The chain's CDR3 is CASSLEGMNTEAFF. The CDR3 DNA is TGTGCCAGCAGCTTGGAAGGGATGAACACTGAAGCTTTCTTT.

The genes are TRBV27 and TRBJ1-5, with TRBD1 identical over 9 bases. V shed 5 bases, J shed 4 bases, and the junction held 3 bases outside the gene matches. The CDR3 has 14 amino acids. The germline V gene has CDR1 MNHEY and CDR2 SMNVEV (reference sequence). The DNA of the CDR3 is TGTGCCAGCAGTAACAGGGGGCGGAATCAGCCCCAGCATTTT. Protein: CASSNRGRNQPQHF.

This sequence joins TRBV19 and TRBJ2-7, with 14 bases aligning to TRBD2. After removal of 3 bases from V and 5 bases from J, the junction contained 6 bases not matched to a gene. The CDR3 contains 16 residues. Germline CDR1 LNHDA, CDR2 SQIVND (reference sequence). CDR3 DNA sequence: TGTGCCAGTAGTATCACCGGACTAGCGGGAGGAGACGAGCAGTACTTC. This encodes CASSITGLAGGDEQYF.

CDR3 protein: CASSQRGSGGDEQFF. CDR3 nucleotides: TGCGCCAGCAGCCAACGCGGTAGCGGGGGCGATGAGCAGTTCTTC. This chain connects TRBV4-3 to TRBJ2-1; 9 bases fit TRBD2. Germline V gene data show CDR1 as LGHNA and CDR2 as YSLEER. This CDR3 is 15 amino acids long. The ends lost 2 bases at V and 8 bases at J; junction bases unmatched: 7.

This clone was found a few times. The rearrangement joins TRBV4-3 to TRBJ2-7; D is perhaps TRBD1 or TRBD2 (5 bases each). CDR3 length: 15 residues. V was cut by 0 bases and J by 2 bases, with 11 bases left in between. Germline V lookup: CDR1 LGHNA, CDR2 YSLEER. The chain's CDR3 is CASSQERDAPYEQYF. The DNA of the CDR3 is TGCGCCAGCAGCCAAGAAAGGGACGCGCCCTACGAGCAGTACTTC.

The rearrangement joins TRBV29-1 to TRBJ1-1; D call uncertain. V was clipped by 0 bases and J by 6 bases, with 14 bases between them. The germline V gene encodes CDR1 SQVTM and CDR2 ANQGSEA. The CDR3 runs to 14 residues. DNA for the CDR3: TGCAGCGTTGAAGATCAGGAGCTTGCGGCTGAAGCTTTCTTT. This translates into CSVEDQELAAEAFF.